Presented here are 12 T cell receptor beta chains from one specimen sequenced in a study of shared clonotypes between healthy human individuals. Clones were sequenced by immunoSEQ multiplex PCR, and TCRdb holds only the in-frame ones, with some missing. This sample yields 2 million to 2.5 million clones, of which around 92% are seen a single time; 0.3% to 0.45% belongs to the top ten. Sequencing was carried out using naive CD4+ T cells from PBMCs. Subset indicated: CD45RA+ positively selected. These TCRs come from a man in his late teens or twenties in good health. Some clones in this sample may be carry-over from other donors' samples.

The CDR3 nucleotides are TGCGCCAGCAGCCGCGGGACCGGGGGAGTGGACACTGAAGCTTTCTTT. It codes for CASSRGTGGVDTEAFF. V and J are TRBV5-1 and TRBJ1-1; maybe TRBD1 (5 bases). Deletions cut 4 bases from V and 3 bases from J, with 19 bases between. Germline V gives CDR1 SGHRS, CDR2 YFSETQ. The CDR3 spans 16 residues. The variable domain in full, with the rest retrieved from reference TRBV5-1 and TRBJ1-1, is KAGVTQTPRYLIKTRGQQVTLSCSPISGHRSVSWYQQTPGQGLQFLFEYFSETQRNKGNFPGRFSGRQFSNSRSEMNVSTLELGDSALYLCASSRGTGGVDTEAFFGQGTRLTVV.

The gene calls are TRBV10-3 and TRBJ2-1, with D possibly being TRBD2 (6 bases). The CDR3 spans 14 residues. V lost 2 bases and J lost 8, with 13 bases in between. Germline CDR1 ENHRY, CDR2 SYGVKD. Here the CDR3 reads CAISEGGPGYEQFF. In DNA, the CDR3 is TGTGCCATCAGTGAGGGAGGGCCTGGGTATGAGCAGTTCTTC.

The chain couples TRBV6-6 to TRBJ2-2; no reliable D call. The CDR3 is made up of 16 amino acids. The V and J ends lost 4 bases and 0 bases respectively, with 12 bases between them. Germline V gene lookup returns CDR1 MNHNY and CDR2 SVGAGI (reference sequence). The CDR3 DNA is TGTGCCAGCAGTTTCCAAAAGCCAGCGAACACCGGGGAGCTGTTTTTT. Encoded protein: CASSFQKPANTGELFF.

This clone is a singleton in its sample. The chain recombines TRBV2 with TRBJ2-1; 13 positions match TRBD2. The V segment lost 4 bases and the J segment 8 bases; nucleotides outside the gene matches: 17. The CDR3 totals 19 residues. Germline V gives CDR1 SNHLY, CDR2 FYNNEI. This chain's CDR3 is CASSGPLTGLAGRGDEQFF. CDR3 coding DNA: TGTGCCAGCAGTGGTCCTTTAACGGGACTAGCGGGACGTGGCGATGAGCAGTTCTTC.

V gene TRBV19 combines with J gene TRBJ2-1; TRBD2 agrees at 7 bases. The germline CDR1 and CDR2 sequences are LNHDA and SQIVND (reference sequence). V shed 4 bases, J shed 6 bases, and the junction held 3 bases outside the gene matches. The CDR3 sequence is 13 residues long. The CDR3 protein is CASSRDYLNEQFF. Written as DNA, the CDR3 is TGTGCCAGTAGTAGGGACTACCTCAATGAGCAGTTCTTC.

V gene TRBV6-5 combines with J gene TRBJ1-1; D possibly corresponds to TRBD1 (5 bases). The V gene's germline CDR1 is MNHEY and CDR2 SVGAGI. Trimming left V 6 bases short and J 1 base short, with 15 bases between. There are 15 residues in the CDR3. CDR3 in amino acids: CASSSPGLRNTEAFF. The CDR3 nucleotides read TGTGCCAGCAGCTCCCCAGGGTTGAGGAACACTGAAGCTTTCTTT.

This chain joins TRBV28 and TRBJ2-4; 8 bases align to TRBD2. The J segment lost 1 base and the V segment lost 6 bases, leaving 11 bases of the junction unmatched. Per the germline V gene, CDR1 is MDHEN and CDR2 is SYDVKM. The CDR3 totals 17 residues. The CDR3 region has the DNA TGTGCCAGCAGCCCGGGAGGGGCCCCGGTGGCCAAAAACATTCAGTACTTC. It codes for CASSPGGAPVAKNIQYF. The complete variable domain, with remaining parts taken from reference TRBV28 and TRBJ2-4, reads DVKVTQSSRYLVKRTGEKVFLECVQDMDHENMFWYRQDPGLGLRLIYFSYDVKMKEKGDIPEGYSVSREKKERFSLILESASTNQTSMYLCASSPGGAPVAKNIQYFGAGTRLSVL.

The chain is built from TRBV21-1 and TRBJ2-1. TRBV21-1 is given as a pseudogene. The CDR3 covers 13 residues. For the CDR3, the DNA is TGTGCCAGCAATTCCGGAGGGGGGAATGAGCAGTTCTTC. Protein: CASNSGGGNEQFF.

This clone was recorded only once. In nucleotides, the CDR3 is TGCGCCAGCAGCTTCGGGACTTTGTCAGATACGCAGTATTTT. This translates into CASSFGTLSDTQYF. The V and J genes are TRBV5-1 and TRBJ2-3; D perhaps matches TRBD2 (6 bases). Per the germline V gene, CDR1 is SGHRS and CDR2 is YFSETQ. The CDR3 is 14 residues long. V was pared by 2 bases and J by 4 bases, with 11 bases between.

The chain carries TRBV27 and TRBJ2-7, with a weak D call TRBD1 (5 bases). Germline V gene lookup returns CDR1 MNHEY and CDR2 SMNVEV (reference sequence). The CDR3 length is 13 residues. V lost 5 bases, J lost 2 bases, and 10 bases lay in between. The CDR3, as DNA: TGTGCCAGCAGTCTTAAGGACACCTACGAGCAGTACTTC. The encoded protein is CASSLKDTYEQYF.

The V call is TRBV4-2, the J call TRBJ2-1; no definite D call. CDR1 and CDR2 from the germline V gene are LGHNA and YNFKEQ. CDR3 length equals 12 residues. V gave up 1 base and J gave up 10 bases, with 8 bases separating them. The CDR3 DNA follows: TGTGCCAGCAGCCAAGCGCGGAACGAGCAGTTCTTC. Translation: CASSQARNEQFF.

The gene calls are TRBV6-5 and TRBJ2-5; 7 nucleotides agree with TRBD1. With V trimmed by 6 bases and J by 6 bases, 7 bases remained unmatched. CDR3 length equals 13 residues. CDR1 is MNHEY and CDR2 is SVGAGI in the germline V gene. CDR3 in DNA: TGTGCCAGCAGGATACAGGGGAGCCAGACCCAGTACTTC. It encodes CASRIQGSQTQYF.